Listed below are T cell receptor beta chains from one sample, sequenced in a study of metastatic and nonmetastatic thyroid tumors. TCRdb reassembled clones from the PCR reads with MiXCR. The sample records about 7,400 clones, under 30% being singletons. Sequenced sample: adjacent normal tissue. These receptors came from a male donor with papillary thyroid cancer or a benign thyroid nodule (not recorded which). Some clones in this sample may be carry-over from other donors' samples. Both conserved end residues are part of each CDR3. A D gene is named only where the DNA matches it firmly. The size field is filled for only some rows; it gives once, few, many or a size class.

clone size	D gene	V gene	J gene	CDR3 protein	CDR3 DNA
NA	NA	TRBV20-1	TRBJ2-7	CSARVQGTYEQYF	TGCAGTGCTAGAGTACAGGGAACCTACGAGCAGTACTTC
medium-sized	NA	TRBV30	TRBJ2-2	CAWSKQGLNTGELFF	TGTGCCTGGAGTAAGCAGGGGTTAAACACCGGGGAGCTGTTTTTT
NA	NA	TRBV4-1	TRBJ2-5	CASSPAERQETQYF	TGCGCCAGCAGCCCGGCGGAGCGGCAAGAGACCCAGTACTTC
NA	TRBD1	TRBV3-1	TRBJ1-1	CASSQGQGAFF	TGTGCCAGCAGCCAAGGACAGGGAGCTTTCTTT
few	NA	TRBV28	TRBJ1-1	CASSLLQSMNTEAFF	TGTGCCAGCAGTTTACTACAGTCCATGAACACTGAAGCTTTCTTT
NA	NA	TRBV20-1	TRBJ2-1	CSARDWQEAQHEQFF	TGCAGTGCTAGAGATTGGCAAGAAGCCCAACATGAGCAGTTCTTC
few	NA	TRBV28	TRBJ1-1	CASSLPGFLDTEAFF	TGTGCCAGCAGCCTTCCAGGGTTTTTGGACACTGAAGCTTTCTTT
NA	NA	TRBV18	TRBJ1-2	CASSPPQGFNYGYTF	TGTGCCAGCTCACCACCACAGGGATTTAACTATGGCTACACCTTC
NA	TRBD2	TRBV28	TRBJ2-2	CASSLTAGGIYTGELFF	TGTGCCAGCAGTTTAACAGCGGGAGGAATATACACCGGGGAGCTGTTTTTT
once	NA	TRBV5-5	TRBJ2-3	CASSLIGHTDTQYF	TGTGCCAGCAGCTTGATCGGGCACACAGATACGCAGTATTTT
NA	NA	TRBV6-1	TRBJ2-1	CSSYTIYNEQFF	TGCTCGTCCTACACCATCTACAATGAGCAGTTCTTC
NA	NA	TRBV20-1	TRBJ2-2	CSARETNTGELFF	TGCAGTGCTAGAGAGACTAACACCGGGGAGCTGTTTTTT
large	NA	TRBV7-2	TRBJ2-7	CASSPGTFQEQYF	TGTGCCAGCAGCCCCGGGACATTCCAAGAGCAGTACTTC
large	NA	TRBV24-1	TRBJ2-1	CATSSIYEQFF	TGTGCCACCAGTTCCATTTATGAGCAGTTCTTC
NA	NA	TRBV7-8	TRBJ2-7	CASSPGRDGTYEQYF	TGTGCCAGCAGCCCCGGTCGGGACGGAACCTACGAGCAGTACTTC
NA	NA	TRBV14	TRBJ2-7	CASSFVTGTNYEQYF	TGTGCCAGCAGTTTTGTTACCGGGACCAACTACGAGCAGTACTTC
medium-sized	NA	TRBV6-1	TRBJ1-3	CASTFLGSQAGNTIYF	TGTGCCAGCACCTTCCTAGGCAGTCAGGCTGGAAACACCATATATTTT
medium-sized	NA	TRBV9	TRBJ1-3	CASSVGGSSSGNTIYF	TGTGCCAGCAGCGTAGGAGGCAGTAGCTCTGGAAACACCATATATTTT
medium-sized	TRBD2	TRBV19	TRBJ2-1	CASSHIAGVINEQFF	TGTGCCAGTAGCCATATAGCGGGAGTTATAAATGAGCAGTTCTTC
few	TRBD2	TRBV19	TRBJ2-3	CASSFLAGADTQYF	TGTGCCAGTAGTTTCTTAGCGGGAGCAGATACTCAGTATTTT
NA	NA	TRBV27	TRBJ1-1	CASSLRPPQGNTEAFF	TGTGCCAGCAGTTTAAGGCCCCCTCAGGGTAACACTGAAGCTTTCTTT
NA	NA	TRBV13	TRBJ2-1	CASSPDSSSSYNEQFF	TGTGCCAGCAGCCCGGATAGTTCCAGCTCCTACAATGAGCAGTTCTTC
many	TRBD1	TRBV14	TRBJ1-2	CASSSLTGTGYGYTF	TGTGCCAGCAGCTCCCTGACAGGGACGGGTTATGGCTACACCTTC
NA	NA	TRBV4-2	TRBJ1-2	CASILSVSYGYTF	TGTGCCAGCATCCTGTCAGTCTCTTATGGCTACACCTTC
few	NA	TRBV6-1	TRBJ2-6	CASILVSGPNVLTF	TGTGCCAGCATTCTAGTATCTGGGCCCAACGTCCTGACTTTC
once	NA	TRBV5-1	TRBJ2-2	CASSLVLREDGTGELFF	TGCGCCAGCAGCTTGGTTCTTAGGGAGGACGGCACCGGGGAGCTGTTTTTT
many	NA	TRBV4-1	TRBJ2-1	CASSQVGNRAPYNEQFF	TGCGCCAGCAGCCAAGTGGGGAACAGAGCCCCCTACAATGAGCAGTTCTTC
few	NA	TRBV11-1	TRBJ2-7	CASSLATGTYEQYF	TGTGCCAGCAGCTTAGCAACAGGGACCTACGAGCAGTACTTC
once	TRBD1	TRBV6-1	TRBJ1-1	CDISRTGPRNTEAFF	TGTGACATCAGTCGGACAGGCCCCCGGAACACTGAAGCTTTCTTT
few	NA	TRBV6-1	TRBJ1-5	CASSEDEGLGPQHF	TGTGCCAGCAGTGAAGACGAGGGGTTGGGGCCCCAGCATTTT
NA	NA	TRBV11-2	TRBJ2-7	CASSLVYEQYF	TGTGCCAGCAGCTTAGTGTACGAGCAGTACTTC
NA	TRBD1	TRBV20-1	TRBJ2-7	CSAWDSFSYEQYF	TGCAGTGCCTGGGACAGCTTCTCCTACGAGCAGTACTTC
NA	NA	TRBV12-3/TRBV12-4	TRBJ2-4	CASSLGGAKNIQYF	TGTGCCAGCAGTTTAGGCGGAGCCAAAAACATTCAGTACTTC
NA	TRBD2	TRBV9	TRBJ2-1	CASSVGGRLHNEQFF	TGTGCCAGCAGCGTAGGCGGGAGACTCCACAATGAGCAGTTCTTC
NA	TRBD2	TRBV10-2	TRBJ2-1	CASKIGLAYNEQFF	TGCGCCAGCAAAATAGGACTAGCGTACAATGAGCAGTTCTTC
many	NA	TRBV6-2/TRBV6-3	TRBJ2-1	CASLLGAQYNEQFF	TGTGCCAGCCTCCTGGGGGCTCAGTATAATGAGCAGTTCTTC
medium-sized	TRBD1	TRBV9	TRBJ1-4	CASSVERTGYEKLFF	TGTGCCAGCAGCGTAGAGAGGACAGGGTACGAAAAACTGTTTTTT